This TCR beta chain was identified in a study of blood T cell repertoires in COVID-19. Study overall: The United States, Italy and Spain were the sources of the acute and convalescent COVID-19 samples. In each case, the material was cDNA or gDNA derived from T cells, B-cell-depleted T cells, or PBMCs.

Original handling: Amplification with reference gene primers provided the estimates of nucleated cell counts. Sequenced by immunoSEQ multiplex PCR; TCRdb stores in-frame clones only, minus some. V and J calls and clone size are given by that table; D and trimming were obtained from the DNA. The top ten clones hold about 14% of a sample with about 88,000 clones, about 85% of them seen once. The CDR3 contains 14 residues. V lost 7 bases to trimming and J lost 7 bases, with 19 bases between them. Per germline, CDR1 MDHEN and CDR2 SYDVKM. The sequenced material came from peripheral blood. The chain has TRBV28 and TRBJ1-2; tentatively, D is TRBD1 (5 bases). The clonotype originates from a woman in her 70s with acute or convalescent COVID-19. The CDR3 nucleotides read TGTGCCAGCAAAGAACGGGAGGGGCTAAGTGGCTACACCTTC. Protein sequence: CASKEREGLSGYTF.